The 21 T cell receptor beta chains below were found in one sample sequenced in a study of blood T cell repertoires in COVID-19 (dated by TCRdb to the early 2020s). The library was made by the immunoSEQ multiplex PCR assay. TCRdb holds this immuneACCESS table with in-frame rearrangements only. Some clones are missing; in checked studies, unresolved V genes explain under half, and the rest has no known cause. The sample table lists approximately 75,000 clones, almost 85% of them with a count of one. The top ten clones comprise 7% to 9.5% of the sample. The sample was peripheral blood. All receptors derive from a human donor in a cohort sampled during active COVID-19.

This clone was found once. The chain couples TRBV5-1 to TRBJ1-4, with 8 bases that match TRBD1. This CDR3 is 17 amino acids long. Germline V lookup: CDR1 SGHRS, CDR2 YFSETQ. The V segment lost 0 bases and the J segment 3 bases; nucleotides outside the gene matches: 7. CDR3 DNA sequence: TGCGCCAGCAGCTTGGGTCAGGGGGCGGCGGCTAATGAAAAACTGTTTTTT. It specifies CASSLGQGAAANEKLFF.

The genes are TRBV5-5 and TRBJ1-6; 9 nucleotides match TRBD1. CDR1 and CDR2 from the germline V gene are SGHKS and YYEKEE (reference sequence). V trimming: 6 bases; J trimming: 16 bases; junction bases outside the gene matches: 17. This CDR3 comprises 15 residues. CDR3 amino acids: CASTDRGQGPQTLHF. CDR3 bases: TGTGCCAGCACCGACCGGGGACAGGGACCCCAAACACTCCACTTT.

V gene TRBV9 combines with J gene TRBJ2-3, with D maybe TRBD1 (6 bases). V was cut by 1 base and J by 1 base, with 10 bases left in between. Germline V lookup: CDR1 SGDLS, CDR2 YYNGEE. This CDR3 has 15 amino acids. CDR3 amino acids: CASSVQGWGTDTQYF. In nucleotides, the CDR3 is TGTGCCAGCAGCGTACAGGGGTGGGGCACAGATACGCAGTATTTT.

The rearrangement links TRBV5-1 to TRBJ1-6, with TRBD1 matching 7 bases. After removal of 2 bases from V and 0 bases from J, the junction contained 2 bases not matched to a gene. The CDR3 is 16 residues long. Looked up from germline, CDR1 is SGHRS and CDR2 is YFSETQ. The CDR3 loop reads CASSFRDSSYNSPLHF. The CDR3 region has the DNA TGCGCCAGCAGCTTCCGGGACAGCTCCTATAATTCACCCCTCCACTTT.

The chain employs TRBV4-3 and TRBJ1-2; D perhaps matches TRBD1 (6 bases). Germline loops: CDR1 LGHNA, CDR2 YSLEER. Trimming pared 1 base from V and 7 bases from J, leaving 16 bases between. This CDR3 contains 15 residues. CDR3 in amino acids: CASSQVGGGRFGYTF. Here the CDR3 DNA reads TGCGCCAGCAGCCAAGTGGGAGGGGGGCGGTTTGGCTACACCTTC.

J is TRBJ1-5 and V is TRBV2; 10 bases map to TRBD1. The CDR3 is made up of 14 amino acids. With 7 bases clipped from V and 4 bases from J, the junction kept 4 bases outside the gene matches. Germline assignment: CDR1 SNHLY and CDR2 FYNNEI. The CDR3 DNA reads TGTGCCAGCACACTGGACAGGGGGAATCAGCCCCAGCATTTT. Translation gives CASTLDRGNQPQHF. Complete variable domain (other parts from reference TRBV2 and TRBJ1-5): EPEVTQTPSHQVTQMGQEVILRCVPISNHLYFYWYRQILGQKVEFLVSFYNNEISEKSEIFDDQFSVERPDGSNFTLKIRSTKLEDSAMYFCASTLDRGNQPQHFGDGTRLSIL.

The J gene is TRBJ2-7, the V gene TRBV6-5; TRBD1 aligns across 7 bases. This CDR3 region has 14 residues. CDR1 is MNHEY, CDR2 SVGAGI, per germline. V shed 0 bases, J shed 4 bases, and the junction held 3 bases outside the gene matches. This CDR3 is CASSYSNRGYEQYF. As DNA, the CDR3 is TGTGCCAGCAGTTACTCTAACAGGGGTTACGAGCAGTACTTC.

The rearrangement links TRBV2 to TRBJ1-4, with 10 bases aligning to TRBD1. J gave up 10 bases and V 8 bases, and 10 bases lay outside the gene matches. The CDR3 consists of 14 residues. Germline-derived CDR1 and CDR2 are SNHLY and FYNNEI. The chain's CDR3 is CASLAGQGGRKLFF. For the CDR3, the DNA is TGTGCCAGCCTTGCCGGACAGGGGGGTAGAAAACTGTTTTTT.

The chain recombines TRBV7-2 with TRBJ2-7; D gene ambiguous. Germline CDR1 SGHTA, CDR2 FQGNSA. The CDR3 is made up of 15 amino acids. Trimming took 4 bases from V and 2 from J, leaving 15 bases between them. The chain's CDR3 is CASSYEPLRAYEQYF. The DNA of the CDR3 is TGTGCCAGCAGCTACGAGCCCCTCCGGGCCTACGAGCAGTACTTC.

J is TRBJ2-7 and V is TRBV4-3; TRBD2 might be the D (5 bases). CDR3 size: 17 residues. Germline V gives CDR1 LGHNA, CDR2 YSLEER. The V and J ends lost 0 bases and 2 bases respectively, with 17 bases between them. The chain's CDR3 is CASSQDVRALAAYEQYF. In nucleotides, the CDR3 is TGCGCCAGCAGCCAAGACGTGAGGGCCCTAGCCGCCTACGAGCAGTACTTC.

This sequence joins TRBV7-3 and TRBJ2-6; tentative D call: TRBD1 (5 bases). CDR1 is SGHTA and CDR2 is FQGTGA in the germline V gene. V was clipped by 5 bases and J by 4 bases, with 9 bases between them. The CDR3 is 14 amino acids. CDR3 sequence (DNA): TGTGCCAGCAGCCACCCAGGGGGGGCCAACGTCCTGACTTTC. This encodes CASSHPGGANVLTF. Full variable domain (remainder filled in from reference TRBV7-3 and TRBJ2-6): GAGVSQTPSNKVTEKGKYVELRCDPISGHTALYWYRQSLGQGPEFLIYFQGTGAADDSGLPNDRFFAVRPEGSVSTLKIQRTERGDSAVYLCASSHPGGANVLTFGAGSRLTVL.

The V call is TRBV30, the J call TRBJ1-3; possible D gene TRBD1, 6 bases. The V and J ends lost 1 base and 0 bases respectively, with 10 bases between them. The CDR3 runs to 15 residues. Germline loops: CDR1 GTSNPN, CDR2 SVGIG (reference sequence). CDR3 nucleotide sequence: TGTGCCTGGAGTGCAGGGGTCTCCTCTGGAAACACCATATATTTT. Protein sequence: CAWSAGVSSGNTIYF.

The chain combines TRBV5-1 with TRBJ2-2; 7 bases map to TRBD2. V was clipped by 2 bases and J by 5 bases; unmatched bases: 6. This CDR3 contains 15 residues. Germline loops: CDR1 SGHRS, CDR2 YFSETQ. The CDR3 is CASSFGGGATGELFF. CDR3 in DNA: TGCGCCAGCAGCTTCGGGGGAGGGGCAACCGGGGAGCTGTTTTTT.

The chain carries TRBV25-1 and TRBJ1-4, with TRBD1 matching 10 bases. CDR3 size: 15 residues. Trimming cost V 1 base and J 7 bases; bases outside gene matches: 3. Germline assignment: CDR1 MGHDK and CDR2 SYGVNS. The CDR3: CASSESWTGGEKLFF. For the CDR3, the DNA is TGTGCCAGCAGTGAATCGTGGACAGGGGGTGAAAAACTGTTTTTT. The variable domain in full, with the rest retrieved from reference TRBV25-1 and TRBJ1-4, is EADIYQTPRYLVIGTGKKITLECSQTMGHDKMYWYQQDPGMELHLIHYSYGVNSTEKGDLSSESTVSRIRTEHFPLTLESARPSHTSQYLCASSESWTGGEKLFFGSGTQLSVL.

This clone was seen repeatedly, ten times or more. The sample contains more than one DNA sequence encoding this CDR3. CDR3 nucleotides: TGTGCCAGCAGCACAGGCCAGGCGACTAATGAAAAACTGTTTTTT. Residues: CASSTGQATNEKLFF. This chain joins TRBV7-9 and TRBJ1-4; D might be TRBD1 (5 bases). V dropped 5 bases and J dropped 2 bases, with 12 bases sitting between them. Germline V gene sequence: CDR1 SEHNR, CDR2 FQNEAQ (reference sequence). The CDR3 runs 15 residues.

The genes are TRBV7-6 and TRBJ1-5; 9 nucleotides match TRBD1. The CDR3 runs 16 residues. The germline V gene encodes CDR1 SGHVS and CDR2 FNYEAQ. Unmatched junction bases numbered 10, after V lost 4 bases and J lost 6 bases. CDR3 coding DNA: TGTGCCAGCAGCTCACTTGACAGGGGGTTTGGTCAGCCCCAGCATTTT. Amino acid sequence: CASSSLDRGFGQPQHF.

The chain uses TRBV5-1 and TRBJ1-2, with 8 bases aligning to TRBD1. CDR1 and CDR2 from the germline V gene are SGHRS and YFSETQ. The CDR3 is made up of 16 amino acids. V was clipped by 3 bases and J by 1 base; unmatched bases: 8. The CDR3 sequence: CASSSQSGQGNYGYTF. The CDR3 DNA follows: TGCGCCAGCAGCTCCCAATCCGGACAGGGTAACTATGGCTACACCTTC.

The chain links TRBV5-1 to TRBJ2-7, with D unresolved. The CDR3 covers 14 residues. The germline CDR1 and CDR2 sequences are SGHRS and YFSETQ. Trimming took off 2 bases at V and 5 bases at J, with 14 bases between the two ends. CDR3 sequence: CASSFGSASDEQYF. The DNA of the CDR3 is TGCGCCAGCAGCTTCGGTTCGGCGAGCGACGAGCAGTACTTC.

This clone was seen once. This chain links TRBV2 with TRBJ1-1, with 8 bases fitting TRBD1. V gave up 5 bases and J gave up 5 bases; unmatched junction bases: 1. From germline, CDR1 is SNHLY and CDR2 FYNNEI. The CDR3 covers 12 residues. The CDR3 DNA follows: TGTGCCAGCAGTCAGGGGGCTACTGAAGCTTTCTTT. Encoded protein: CASSQGATEAFF.

The chain employs TRBV4-3 and TRBJ2-1; no clear D. The germline V gene encodes CDR1 LGHNA and CDR2 YSLEER. The V end lost 0 bases, the J end lost 4 bases, and 10 bases lay between the germline ends. CDR3 length equals 15 residues. The CDR3 DNA is TGCGCCAGCAGCCAAGATAGAGGAAGATACAATGAGCAGTTCTTC. This sequence encodes CASSQDRGRYNEQFF.

This chain joins TRBV6-5 and TRBJ1-2; TRBD1 is a possible D gene (5 bases). The V and J ends lost 6 bases and 3 bases respectively, with 8 bases between them. Germline values: CDR1 MNHEY, CDR2 SVGAGI. This CDR3 is 12 amino acids long. CDR3 DNA sequence: TGTGCCAGCAGCTCGACAGACTATGGCTACACCTTC. Translation: CASSSTDYGYTF.